These T cell receptor beta chains were read from a single sample in a study of T cell repertoires in cytomegalovirus infection. Which antigens these TCRs recognize remains unknown. TCRdb called the reads again in MiXCR, with one record for every CDR3 protein. The table shows tens of thousands of distinct CDR3 sequences, with about half occurring only once. The specimen comprised CD8+ T cells from cultured PBMCs, sampled from culture after CMV antigen stimulation. Receptors originate from a human donor in good health (CMV status not recorded). Some clones in this sample may be carry-over from other donors' samples. Both conserved end residues are part of each CDR3. Fields, in order: J gene, D gene, V gene, clone size, CDR3 DNA, CDR3 protein. A D gene is named only where the DNA matches it firmly. A clone size is listed for some rows: how often the clone was seen (once, few, many), or a class if it is expanded.

j_gene: TRBJ1-5; d_gene: NA; v_gene: TRBV4-1; abundance: NA; CDR3nt: TGCGCCAGCAGCCAAGTCCGGGGGCGCAATCAGCCCCAGCATTTT; CDR3aa: CASSQVRGRNQPQHF
j_gene: TRBJ1-2; d_gene: NA; v_gene: TRBV5-6; abundance: NA; CDR3nt: TGTGCCAGCAGCAAGCAGGACCTCTATGGCTACACCTTC; CDR3aa: CASSKQDLYGYTF
j_gene: TRBJ2-2; d_gene: NA; v_gene: TRBV12-5; abundance: NA; CDR3nt: TGTGCTAGTGGTATTATGTGTTTCACCGGGGAGCTTTTTTTT; CDR3aa: CASGIMCFTGELFF
j_gene: TRBJ2-1; d_gene: NA; v_gene: TRBV7-6; abundance: NA; CDR3nt: TGTGCCAGCAGCCCTGATTCAGGCTCCTACAATGAGCAGTTCTTC; CDR3aa: CASSPDSGSYNEQFF
j_gene: TRBJ2-7; d_gene: TRBD2; v_gene: TRBV28; abundance: NA; CDR3nt: TGTGCCAGCAGTTTATCGGCTAGCGGGAACGAGCAGTACTTC; CDR3aa: CASSLSASGNEQYF
j_gene: TRBJ2-4; d_gene: NA; v_gene: TRBV6-2/TRBV6-3; abundance: few; CDR3nt: TGTGCCAGCAGCCCAATGACAGGAGCTAGAGCCAAAAACATTCAGTACTTC; CDR3aa: CASSPMTGARAKNIQYF
j_gene: TRBJ1-1; d_gene: NA; v_gene: TRBV19; abundance: NA; CDR3nt: TGTGCCAGTAGTATCGGTTACAGGGAGAACACTGAAGCTTTCTTT; CDR3aa: CASSIGYRENTEAFF
j_gene: TRBJ2-7; d_gene: NA; v_gene: TRBV9; abundance: NA; CDR3nt: TGTGCCAGCAGCTCAGGGACGGAATACGAGCAGTACTTC; CDR3aa: CASSSGTEYEQYF
j_gene: TRBJ1-1; d_gene: NA; v_gene: TRBV5-6; abundance: NA; CDR3nt: TGTGCCAGCAGCTCAAACAGGGACACTGAAGCTTTCTTT; CDR3aa: CASSSNRDTEAFF
j_gene: TRBJ2-3; d_gene: TRBD1; v_gene: TRBV5-4; abundance: once; CDR3nt: TGTGCCAGCAGCTCAGGGGACAGGTCCACAGATACGCAGTATTTT; CDR3aa: CASSSGDRSTDTQYF
j_gene: TRBJ1-2; d_gene: NA; v_gene: TRBV5-4; abundance: NA; CDR3nt: TGTGCCAGCAGCTTGGATCGGGGTACCTATGGCTACACCTTC; CDR3aa: CASSLDRGTYGYTF
j_gene: TRBJ2-5; d_gene: NA; v_gene: TRBV7-2; abundance: few; CDR3nt: TGTGCCAGCAGCTTTACAGGGACGGTTGGGAAGAGAGAGACCCAGTACTTC; CDR3aa: CASSFTGTVGKRETQYF
j_gene: TRBJ1-5; d_gene: NA; v_gene: TRBV7-2; abundance: NA; CDR3nt: TGTGCCAGCGGTCCTTGGGCCTACCAGCCCCAGCATTTT; CDR3aa: CASGPWAYQPQHF
j_gene: TRBJ2-1; d_gene: TRBD2; v_gene: TRBV10-1; abundance: NA; CDR3nt: TGCGCCAGCAGTAAACTAGCGATGGCCCCCCAGTTCTTC; CDR3aa: CASSKLAMAPQFF
j_gene: TRBJ2-7; d_gene: TRBD1; v_gene: TRBV11-2; abundance: NA; CDR3nt: TGTGCCAGCAGCCGGACAGGTCCCTCGGACGAGCAGTACTTC; CDR3aa: CASSRTGPSDEQYF
j_gene: TRBJ2-3; d_gene: TRBD1; v_gene: TRBV7-2; abundance: NA; CDR3nt: TGTGCCAGCAGCTTAGGGACAGGGCTGCGCACAGATACGCAGTATTTT; CDR3aa: CASSLGTGLRTDTQYF
j_gene: TRBJ2-1; d_gene: TRBD2; v_gene: TRBV9; abundance: NA; CDR3nt: TGTGCCAGCAGCGTAGGTGCGGGAGGGCGCTACAATGAGCAGTTCTTC; CDR3aa: CASSVGAGGRYNEQFF
j_gene: TRBJ2-1; d_gene: TRBD1; v_gene: TRBV27; abundance: NA; CDR3nt: TGTGCCAGCAGTTTAAACCGGGACAGCCAAGTCAATGAGCAGTTCTTC; CDR3aa: CASSLNRDSQVNEQFF
j_gene: TRBJ1-3; d_gene: TRBD1; v_gene: TRBV27; abundance: once; CDR3nt: TGTGCCAGCAGTCCACGAGGGACAGGGGGCCCTGGAAACACCATATATTTT; CDR3aa: CASSPRGTGGPGNTIYF
j_gene: TRBJ1-1; d_gene: NA; v_gene: TRBV2; abundance: NA; CDR3nt: TGTGCCAGCACAAAGGGGAACACTGAAGCTTTCTTT; CDR3aa: CASTKGNTEAFF
j_gene: TRBJ2-3; d_gene: NA; v_gene: TRBV7-3; abundance: NA; CDR3nt: TGTGCCAGCAGCTCAGGACTTTCGGATACGCAGTATTTT; CDR3aa: CASSSGLSDTQYF
j_gene: TRBJ1-1; d_gene: NA; v_gene: TRBV19; abundance: NA; CDR3nt: TGTGCCAGTAGTGAGGGACACCCGAACACTGAAGCTTTCTTT; CDR3aa: CASSEGHPNTEAFF
j_gene: TRBJ1-4; d_gene: NA; v_gene: TRBV12-3/TRBV12-4; abundance: NA; CDR3nt: TGTGCCAGCAGGGACGGAGGGGCCAATGAAAAACTGTTTTTT; CDR3aa: CASRDGGANEKLFF
j_gene: TRBJ1-5; d_gene: NA; v_gene: TRBV12-3/TRBV12-4; abundance: NA; CDR3nt: TGTGCCAGCAAAGTGGAGAATCAGCCCCAGCATTTT; CDR3aa: CASKVENQPQHF
j_gene: TRBJ2-5; d_gene: NA; v_gene: TRBV12-3/TRBV12-4; abundance: NA; CDR3nt: TGTGCCAGCAGGTCTCCGGGTATTCAAGAGACCCAGTACTTC; CDR3aa: CASRSPGIQETQYF
j_gene: TRBJ1-1; d_gene: TRBD1; v_gene: TRBV7-6; abundance: NA; CDR3nt: TGTGCCAGCAGCTTCCCAGGGGGTGACACTGAAGCTTTCTTT; CDR3aa: CASSFPGGDTEAFF
j_gene: TRBJ2-1; d_gene: NA; v_gene: TRBV18; abundance: NA; CDR3nt: TGTGCCAGCCCCCCCGAGGGGGGAGGGGTACCCTACAATGAGCAGTTCTTC; CDR3aa: CASPPEGGGVPYNEQFF
j_gene: TRBJ2-7; d_gene: NA; v_gene: TRBV14; abundance: few; CDR3nt: TGTGCCAGCAGCTCCCGGACTGGGCTATACGAGCAGTACTTC; CDR3aa: CASSSRTGLYEQYF
j_gene: TRBJ1-4; d_gene: TRBD1; v_gene: TRBV6-2/TRBV6-3; abundance: NA; CDR3nt: TGTGCCAGCAGTTTTTACAGGGGCGCGGACGAAAAACTGTTTTTT; CDR3aa: CASSFYRGADEKLFF
j_gene: TRBJ2-5; d_gene: NA; v_gene: TRBV7-9; abundance: few; CDR3nt: TGTGCCAGCAGCGGACAAGGGCAAGAGACCCAGTACTTC; CDR3aa: CASSGQGQETQYF
j_gene: TRBJ2-7; d_gene: TRBD1; v_gene: TRBV7-6; abundance: NA; CDR3nt: TGTGCCAGCAGCTTAGGAGACAGGGGAACTTACGAGCAGTACTTC; CDR3aa: CASSLGDRGTYEQYF
j_gene: TRBJ2-7; d_gene: TRBD1; v_gene: TRBV7-9; abundance: NA; CDR3nt: TGTGCCAGCAGCTTAGTAGGACAGGGCTACGAGCAGTACTTC; CDR3aa: CASSLVGQGYEQYF
j_gene: TRBJ2-1; d_gene: TRBD1; v_gene: TRBV6-4; abundance: few; CDR3nt: TGTGCCAGCAGTGACTCAAGGGGGCGTGAGCAGTTCTTC; CDR3aa: CASSDSRGREQFF
j_gene: TRBJ1-1; d_gene: NA; v_gene: TRBV7-3; abundance: NA; CDR3nt: TGTGCCAGCAGCGGGATGGACATACAAACCGAGAAAGCTTTCTTT; CDR3aa: CASSGMDIQTEKAFF
j_gene: TRBJ2-6; d_gene: NA; v_gene: TRBV5-1; abundance: NA; CDR3nt: TGCGCCAGCAGCTTGGATGGGGTCCTGACTTTC; CDR3aa: CASSLDGVLTF
j_gene: TRBJ1-2; d_gene: NA; v_gene: TRBV25-1; abundance: few; CDR3nt: TGTGCCAGCAGTGAATTTAAAGGCAACTATGGCTACACCTTC; CDR3aa: CASSEFKGNYGYTF
j_gene: TRBJ2-2; d_gene: NA; v_gene: TRBV7-6; abundance: NA; CDR3nt: TGTGCCAGCAGCTTAAGGGAACTATCCTCCACCGGGGAGCTGTTTTTT; CDR3aa: CASSLRELSSTGELFF
j_gene: TRBJ2-1; d_gene: NA; v_gene: TRBV7-3; abundance: NA; CDR3nt: TGTGCCAGCAGCTTACAAGGAGGGAACATCAATGAGCAGTTCTTC; CDR3aa: CASSLQGGNINEQFF
j_gene: TRBJ2-3; d_gene: TRBD1; v_gene: TRBV4-1; abundance: NA; CDR3nt: TGCGCCAGCAGCCTCCGGCAGGGGGTGAGGAGCACAGATACGCAGTATTTT; CDR3aa: CASSLRQGVRSTDTQYF
j_gene: TRBJ1-4; d_gene: NA; v_gene: TRBV28; abundance: NA; CDR3nt: TGTGCCAGCAGTTTATCGGAGATTAATGAAAAACTGTTTTTT; CDR3aa: CASSLSEINEKLFF
j_gene: TRBJ1-3; d_gene: NA; v_gene: TRBV28; abundance: few; CDR3nt: TGTGCCAGCAGAGAAAGACTGAGCTCTGGAAACACCATATATTTT; CDR3aa: CASRERLSSGNTIYF
j_gene: TRBJ2-7; d_gene: NA; v_gene: TRBV7-4; abundance: few; CDR3nt: TGTGCCAGCAGCTTAGCCCCGACCGGCTACGAGCAGTACTTC; CDR3aa: CASSLAPTGYEQYF
j_gene: TRBJ2-7; d_gene: NA; v_gene: TRBV4-2; abundance: once; CDR3nt: TGTGCCAGCAGCCAGTCCAAGGGACCGTACCATCCCTACGAGCAGTACTTC; CDR3aa: CASSQSKGPYHPYEQYF
j_gene: TRBJ1-1; d_gene: NA; v_gene: TRBV7-3; abundance: few; CDR3nt: TGTGCCAGCAGCTTAAATGCAAACGGGGACACTGAAGCTTTCTTT; CDR3aa: CASSLNANGDTEAFF
j_gene: TRBJ2-5; d_gene: TRBD1; v_gene: TRBV5-1; abundance: many; CDR3nt: TGCGCCAGCAGCTTGGCTTCTGACAGGGCCCAAGAGACCCAGTACTTC; CDR3aa: CASSLASDRAQETQYF
j_gene: TRBJ2-3; d_gene: NA; v_gene: TRBV7-3; abundance: few; CDR3nt: TGTGCCAGCAGCGTCGGGTTGGGAGATACGCAGTATTTT; CDR3aa: CASSVGLGDTQYF
j_gene: TRBJ2-1; d_gene: TRBD2; v_gene: TRBV5-1; abundance: NA; CDR3nt: TGCGCCAGCAGCCCCTTTACTAGCGGGTTTAGCTCCTACAATGAGCAGTTCTTC; CDR3aa: CASSPFTSGFSSYNEQFF
j_gene: TRBJ1-2; d_gene: NA; v_gene: TRBV12-3/TRBV12-4; abundance: many; CDR3nt: TGTGCCAGCAGCGAGACAGTCTATGGCTACACCTTC; CDR3aa: CASSETVYGYTF
j_gene: TRBJ1-2; d_gene: TRBD1; v_gene: TRBV6-1; abundance: few; CDR3nt: TGTGCCAGCAGAGGAGGGGCCGGACAGGGGTGGGGGGGTATTAACTATGGCTACACCTTC; CDR3aa: CASRGGAGQGWGGINYGYTF
j_gene: TRBJ2-1; d_gene: NA; v_gene: TRBV6-8; abundance: NA; CDR3nt: TGTGCCAGCAGTTTTTCGAGCGTGTACAATGAGCAGTTCTTC; CDR3aa: CASSFSSVYNEQFF
j_gene: TRBJ2-5; d_gene: TRBD2; v_gene: TRBV5-1; abundance: few; CDR3nt: TGCGCCAGCAGCTTGGGAAGCGGGAGGAAAGAGACCCAGTACTTC; CDR3aa: CASSLGSGRKETQYF
j_gene: TRBJ1-4; d_gene: NA; v_gene: TRBV7-9; abundance: NA; CDR3nt: TGTGCCAGCAGTACCGAGGAACTGTTTTTT; CDR3aa: CASSTEELFF
j_gene: TRBJ2-2; d_gene: NA; v_gene: TRBV6-2/TRBV6-3; abundance: NA; CDR3nt: TGTGCCAGCAGTTCGGACATCGGGGAGCTGTTTTTT; CDR3aa: CASSSDIGELFF
j_gene: TRBJ1-6; d_gene: TRBD1; v_gene: TRBV7-2; abundance: few; CDR3nt: TGTGCCAGCAGCCCAGGGACAGGGAGGAGTTCACCCCTCCACTTT; CDR3aa: CASSPGTGRSSPLHF
j_gene: TRBJ1-5; d_gene: NA; v_gene: TRBV7-9; abundance: few; CDR3nt: TGTGCCAGCAGCTTATACGATCAGCCCCAGCATTTT; CDR3aa: CASSLYDQPQHF